This passage covers 28 T cell receptor beta chains from one sample sequenced in a study of PD-1 blockade in classical Hodgkin lymphoma. Profiling relied on immunoSEQ multiplex PCR, and the TCRdb table lists in-frame clones only, not all of them. Of about 17,000 clones listed, around 90% are singletons. Time point given: newly diagnosed, previously untreated cHL patient sample. The sample consisted of peripheral blood mononuclear cells (PBMCs). All receptors derive from a human donor with classical Hodgkin lymphoma.

The genes are TRBV7-3 and TRBJ2-2; 9 bases line up with TRBD1. Trimming took 0 bases from V and 4 from J; bases not matched to a gene: 12. Germline CDR1 and CDR2: SGHTA and FQGTGA. The CDR3 covers 19 residues. The CDR3 DNA reads as TGTGCCAGCAGCTTAACCGTCCCTGGGGACAGGGTATCCACCGGGGAGCTGTTTTTT. Its protein product is CASSLTVPGDRVSTGELFF.

This clone was recorded a few times. This chain uses TRBV7-9 with TRBJ2-5; tentatively, D is TRBD2 (6 bases). The CDR3 has 13 residues. V dropped 6 bases and J dropped 4 bases, with 12 bases sitting between them. Looked up from germline, CDR1 is SEHNR and CDR2 is FQNEAQ (reference sequence). CDR3 nucleotide sequence: TGTGCCAGCAGTACGGGGGTCCCAGAGACCCAGTACTTC. It specifies CASSTGVPETQYF.

The CDR3 region is CSVERDGYTF. The CDR3 DNA follows: TGCAGCGTCGAGAGAGATGGCTACACCTTC. The rearrangement links TRBV29-1 to TRBJ1-2; D is uncertain. Germline CDR1 SQVTM, CDR2 ANQGSEA. The CDR3 has 10 residues. Trimming took off 6 bases at V and 6 bases at J, with 8 bases between the two ends.

The chain recombines TRBV9 with TRBJ2-2; D call uncertain. The CDR3 is 13 residues long. Trimming pared 0 bases from V and 6 bases from J, leaving 6 bases between. Per germline, CDR1 SGDLS and CDR2 YYNGEE. The CDR3 nucleotides read TGTGCCAGCAGCGTAGTGCTAGCCGGGGAGCTGTTTTTT. Translation gives CASSVVLAGELFF.

The J gene is TRBJ1-5, the V gene TRBV19, with D possibly being TRBD1 (6 bases). Germline loops: CDR1 LNHDA, CDR2 SQIVND (reference sequence). This CDR3 region has 14 residues. Trimming cost V 3 bases and J 6 bases, with 12 bases left between them. As DNA, the CDR3 is TGTGCCAGTAGTATGAGAGGGGGGGGTCAGCCCCAGCATTTT. Encoded protein: CASSMRGGGQPQHF.

The chain employs TRBV7-6 and TRBJ2-3, with D tentatively TRBD1 (5 bases). The V end was cut by 1 base, the J end by 3 bases, with 23 bases between. This CDR3 is 19 amino acids long. Germline V gives CDR1 SGHVS, CDR2 FNYEAQ. CDR3 DNA sequence: TGTGCCAGCAGCTTAGGGCCGGAAGACAGAGCCTCTAGGACAGATACGCAGTATTTT. Translated: CASSLGPEDRASRTDTQYF.

This clone was recorded only once. The V and J genes are TRBV30 and TRBJ1-1; 12 nucleotides align to TRBD1. The length of the CDR3 is 16 residues. Germline V gives CDR1 GTSNPN, CDR2 SVGIG (reference sequence). Trimming at V came to 5 bases and at J to 0 bases, leaving 7 bases not matched to a gene. CDR3 protein: CAWQRDRGPLNTEAFF. As DNA, the CDR3 is TGTGCCTGGCAAAGGGACAGGGGGCCTTTGAACACTGAAGCTTTCTTT.

CDR3 sequence (DNA): TGTGCCAGCCGCTACGGGGGAGATAACTATGGCTACACCTTC. Amino acid sequence: CASRYGGDNYGYTF. The rearrangement joins TRBV28 to TRBJ1-2, with D maybe TRBD1 (5 bases). The germline V gene has CDR1 MDHEN and CDR2 SYDVKM. Trimming took 8 bases from V and 1 from J, leaving 14 bases between them. This CDR3 spans 14 amino acids.

This chain connects TRBV5-6 to TRBJ2-1, with 8 bases matching TRBD1. The CDR3 sequence is 17 residues long. From germline, CDR1 is SGHDT and CDR2 YYEEEE. J lost 7 bases, V lost 4 bases, and 16 bases had no gene match. This CDR3 reads CASSGLGLRGRGNEQFF. CDR3 in DNA: TGTGCCAGCAGCGGATTAGGGCTCAGGGGGCGTGGGAATGAGCAGTTCTTC. The complete variable domain, with remaining parts taken from reference TRBV5-6 and TRBJ2-1, reads DAGVTQSPTHLIKTRGQQVTLRCSPKSGHDTVSWYQQALGQGPQFIFQYYEEEERQRGNFPDRFSGHQFPNYSSELNVNALLLGDSALYLCASSGLGLRGRGNEQFFGPGTRLTVL.

The chain uses TRBV2 and TRBJ2-5; D may be TRBD2 (5 bases). With 6 bases removed from V and 4 bases from J, the gap between germline ends came to 6 bases. This CDR3 has 11 residues. Per germline, CDR1 SNHLY and CDR2 FYNNEI. The CDR3: CASRGGETQYF. The CDR3 bases are TGTGCCAGCAGAGGAGGAGAGACCCAGTACTTC.

This clone occurred once. The chain couples TRBV27 to TRBJ1-1; 11 bases line up with TRBD1. The J segment lost 0 bases and the V segment lost 0 bases, leaving 9 bases of the junction unmatched. The CDR3 contains 19 residues. CDR1 and CDR2 (germline): MNHEY, SMNVEV (reference sequence). The CDR3 protein is CASSLSVGQGARMNTEAFF. The CDR3 bases are TGTGCCAGCAGTTTATCGGTAGGACAGGGGGCGCGGATGAACACTGAAGCTTTCTTT.

The V gene is TRBV7-8, the J gene TRBJ1-1, with a weak D call TRBD1 (5 bases). Germline V gene lookup returns CDR1 SGHVS and CDR2 FQNEAQ. The CDR3 length is 14 residues. Trimming cost V 6 bases and J 2 bases, with 13 bases left between them. The CDR3 bases are TGTGCCAGCAGAACCGGGACCGCAAACACTGAAGCTTTCTTT. Protein product: CASRTGTANTEAFF.

V gene TRBV6-1 combines with J gene TRBJ1-2; 9 positions match TRBD1. The ends lost 4 bases at V and 4 bases at J; junction bases unmatched: 7. Germline CDR1 MNHNS, CDR2 SASEGT. CDR3 length equals 15 residues. The CDR3 DNA follows: TGTGCCAGCAGTGCAAATCCGGGACAGGGCTATGGCTACACCTTC. This encodes CASSANPGQGYGYTF.

The J gene is TRBJ1-1, the V gene TRBV5-5, with 11 bases aligning to TRBD1. This CDR3 has 15 amino acids. CDR1 and CDR2 from the germline V gene are SGHKS and YYEKEE (reference sequence). Trimming cost V 1 base and J 5 bases; bases outside gene matches: 4. The CDR3 DNA sequence: TGTGCCAGCAGCTTGACTGGGACAGGGGGTACTGAAGCTTTCTTT. Its translation is CASSLTGTGGTEAFF.

The chain has TRBV4-1 and TRBJ2-5; D is possibly TRBD1 or TRBD2 (5 bases each). The V end lost 3 bases, the J end lost 1 base, and 12 bases lay between the germline ends. CDR1 and CDR2 (germline): MGHRA, YSYEKL. This CDR3 has 15 residues. The DNA of the CDR3 is TGCGCCAGCAGCCATCCGGCAGGGACCCAAGAGACCCAGTACTTC. Translating it yields CASSHPAGTQETQYF.

V usage is TRBV15 and J usage is TRBJ2-5, with 12 positions matching TRBD2. The CDR3 length is 18 residues. Germline CDR1 reads LNHNV; CDR2 reads YYDKDF (reference sequence). V lost 0 bases to trimming and J lost 4 bases; unmatched junction nucleotides: 9. The CDR3: CATSRDGGWGLAGETQYF. In DNA form, the CDR3 reads TGTGCCACCAGCAGAGATGGGGGCTGGGGACTAGCGGGAGAGACCCAGTACTTC. The variable domain in full, with the rest retrieved from reference TRBV15 and TRBJ2-5, is DAMVIQNPRYQVTQFGKPVTLSCSQTLNHNVMYWYQQKSSQAPKLLFHYYDKDFNNEADTPDNFQSRRPNTSFCFLDIRSPGLGDTAMYLCATSRDGGWGLAGETQYFGPGTRLLVL.

This clone was counted between two and nine times. The V gene is TRBV14, the J gene TRBJ2-1; D is uncertain. Germline V gene data show CDR1 as SGHDN and CDR2 as FVKESK. This CDR3 has 13 amino acids. Trimming shortened V by 6 bases and J by 4 bases, and 10 bases separated the two germline ends. The chain's CDR3 is CASSGQIYNEQFF. The CDR3 DNA is TGTGCCAGCAGTGGGCAAATTTACAATGAGCAGTTCTTC.

The genes are TRBV7-2 and TRBJ2-7; possibly TRBD1 for D (8 bases). Per germline, CDR1 SGHTA and CDR2 FQGNSA. V was cut by 4 bases and J by 4 bases, with 26 bases left in between. The CDR3 has 18 residues. CDR3 region: CASSSWDRMGGRRYEQYF. The DNA of the CDR3 is TGTGCCAGCAGCTCTTGGGACAGGATGGGGGGGAGGCGATACGAGCAGTACTTC.

V gene TRBV7-2 combines with J gene TRBJ1-4; 8 bases align to TRBD1. The CDR3 has 15 residues. Germline assignment: CDR1 SGHTA and CDR2 FQGNSA. Trimming took 7 bases from V and 7 from J; bases not matched to a gene: 11. CDR3 in amino acids: CASTKQPGQAEKLFF. The CDR3 bases are TGTGCCAGCACCAAACAACCGGGACAGGCTGAAAAACTGTTTTTT.

The rearrangement uses TRBV10-3 and TRBJ2-5; the match to TRBD1 covers 10 bases. J lost 3 bases, V lost 8 bases, and 3 bases had no gene match. CDR1 is ENHRY, CDR2 SYGVKD, per germline. This CDR3 has 13 residues. CDR3 coding DNA: TGTGCCATCGCCGGGACAGGGGAAGAGACCCAGTACTTC. Translated: CAIAGTGEETQYF.

The chain has TRBV7-9 and TRBJ2-5, with D perhaps TRBD1 (5 bases). The CDR3 is made up of 14 amino acids. In germline, CDR1 is SEHNR, CDR2 FQNEAQ (reference sequence). V was clipped by 2 bases and J by 1 base, with 8 bases between them. CDR3 protein: CASSLTGVQETQYF. The DNA of the CDR3 is TGTGCCAGCAGCTTAACAGGTGTCCAAGAGACCCAGTACTTC.

The V call is TRBV9, the J call TRBJ1-4; no clear D. Germline CDR1 reads SGDLS; CDR2 reads YYNGEE. The CDR3 has 15 amino acids. Deletions cut 4 bases from V and 1 base from J, with 11 bases between. CDR3 sequence (DNA): TGTGCCAGCAGCCCAGATTTGGGAACTAATGAAAAACTGTTTTTT. As protein: CASSPDLGTNEKLFF.

This rearrangement joins TRBV2 to TRBJ2-5; the D is unclear. Germline V gives CDR1 SNHLY, CDR2 FYNNEI. This CDR3 comprises 14 residues. V shed 3 bases and J shed 2 bases, with 10 bases lying between them. As DNA, the CDR3 is TGTGCCAGCAGTGATAGACTGACACAAGAGACCCAGTACTTC. Translated: CASSDRLTQETQYF.

The chain combines TRBV5-4 with TRBJ1-1; D is undetermined. The ends were cut back, 0 bases at V and 3 bases at J, with 9 bases in the middle. This CDR3 is 14 amino acids long. Per the germline V gene, CDR1 is SGHNT and CDR2 is YYREEE (reference sequence). This chain's CDR3 is CASSLANRDTEAFF. Here the CDR3 DNA reads TGTGCCAGCAGCTTGGCTAATAGAGACACTGAAGCTTTCTTT.

This clone was recorded only once. CDR3 DNA: TGTGCCAGCAGTGTGCAGGGGAATCCCTATGGCTACACCTTC. This translates into CASSVQGNPYGYTF. This rearrangement joins TRBV11-2 to TRBJ1-2, with TRBD1 as a possible D gene (6 bases). With 6 bases removed from V and 4 bases from J, the gap between germline ends came to 15 bases. The CDR3 consists of 14 residues. The germline gives CDR1 SGHAT, CDR2 FQNNGV.

The chain uses TRBV29-1 and TRBJ1-1; no firm D call. Germline values: CDR1 SQVTM, CDR2 ANQGSEA. V was clipped by 2 bases and J by 6 bases, with 10 bases between them. CDR3 length: 12 amino acids. In DNA form, the CDR3 reads TGCAGCGTTGAATGGGGAGTGGCTGAAGCTTTCTTT. It translates to CSVEWGVAEAFF.

CDR3 DNA: TGTGCCAGCAGCTCGGGGGGTCAGGGGACAGATACGCAGTATTTT. It yields the protein CASSSGGQGTDTQYF. This sequence joins TRBV5-4 and TRBJ2-3; a possible D gene is TRBD2 (7 bases). Germline V lookup: CDR1 SGHNT, CDR2 YYREEE (reference sequence). The ends were cut back, 3 bases at V and 3 bases at J, with 14 bases in the middle. The CDR3 is 15 amino acids.

The chain links TRBV4-1 to TRBJ1-1; 9 nucleotides align to TRBD1. The trim removed 4 bases at V and 0 bases at J, leaving 6 bases unmatched. This CDR3 spans 16 amino acids. The germline gives CDR1 MGHRA, CDR2 YSYEKL. The CDR3 nucleotides read TGCGCCAGCAGCCCTGGACAGGGGACAATGAACACTGAAGCTTTCTTT. Residues: CASSPGQGTMNTEAFF.